This T cell receptor (beta chain) was found in a study of T-cell memory formation after mild COVID-19. The overall study: Largely, TCR clusters stayed within a single donor.

Germline V lookup: CDR1 SGHRS, CDR2 YFSETQ. This CDR3 has 15 amino acids. Trimming removed 4 bases at V and 0 bases at J, with 10 bases between. 5'RACE with constant-segment primers built TCRalpha and TCRbeta cDNA libraries with UMIs. Using its own MiXCR run on the 5' RACE reads, TCRdb lists one record per CDR3 protein. The repertoire has tens of thousands of distinct CDR3 sequences, about 6.1% of them found once; the top ten carry approximately 0.81%. Material for sequencing was PBMCs or a T cell subset sorted from them (not recorded which). The V and J genes are TRBV5-1 and TRBJ1-4; unclear D gene. This receptor was identified in an adult who had mild COVID-19 (a few samples of this study predate the infection). Cell type and time point are not known. CDR3 nucleotide sequence: TGCGCCAGCAGCGTCACAGATCCAACTAATGAAAAACTGTTTTTT. This sequence encodes CASSVTDPTNEKLFF.